This T cell receptor (beta chain) was obtained from a study of CD8+ T cells in alopecia areata. Study information: In an open-label trial, patients got 5 to 10 mg tofacitinib twice daily.

As for treatment: oral pan-JAK inhibitor, 5-10 mg twice daily. PBMC-derived CD4+ and CD8+ T cells were sorted. The V gene lost 6 bases and the J gene lost 4 bases, with 12 bases spanning the gap. The germline CDR1 and CDR2 sequences are LNHNV and YYDKDF (reference sequence). The CDR3 has 13 amino acids. Whole-study findings and limits: The study found that many expanded lesional clones persisted in scalp and blood during tofacitinib.

Comment on this clone: Its antigen is not known.

Extraction of RNA preceded its reverse transcription into cDNA, which served as the sequencing template. Sequencing was performed with immunoSEQ multiplex PCR; in TCRdb, only in-frame clones are kept and a portion is missing. The sample holds around 170,000 clones, roughly half seen once. The receptor comes from a human donor with alopecia areata. The input for sequencing was CD8+ T cells sorted from blood, taken between weeks 51 and 52, from a patient treated with tofacitinib. This rearrangement joins TRBV15 to TRBJ2-5; unclear D gene. CDR3 nucleotide sequence: TGTGCCACCAGGGCCCTAGGGTCAGAGACCCAGTACTTC. Its protein is CATRALGSETQYF.